This TCR beta chain was observed in a study of shared clonotypes between healthy human individuals. Assay used: immunoSEQ multiplex PCR; TCRdb lists only in-frame clones, some missing. The repertoire holds some 1.5 million clones, around 95% seen once, with approximately 1.1% in the top ten. The CDR3 spans 14 residues. Germline CDR1 and CDR2: SGHTA and FQGNSA. The junction had 8 bases not matched to a gene; V was cut back by 5 bases and J by 7 bases. Sequencing was done on a sample of naive CD4+ T cells sorted from blood. Subset defined: CD45RA+ positively selected. This chain connects TRBV7-2 to TRBJ2-7; TRBD2 aligns across 10 bases. The clonotype originates from a man in his thirties or forties in good health. CDR3 sequence: CASSPPGLAREQYF. The CDR3 bases are TGTGCCAGCAGCCCACCGGGACTAGCGCGGGAGCAGTACTTC.